This T cell receptor beta chain was identified in a study of long-term antiretroviral therapy in people with HIV. Germline V gene data show CDR1 as MGHDK and CDR2 as SYGVNS. With V trimmed by 3 bases and J by 4 bases, 6 bases remained unmatched. The CDR3 has 15 amino acids. For this clone: Its target is not known.

Findings of the study overall: Participants lacked recorded data on ART adherence, viral resistance or therapy changes. Collection spanned 2004 to 2017; ART regimens may be less effective than current ones.

The libraries were made with immunoSEQ v3.0 at survey level. Method: immunoSEQ multiplex PCR; TCRdb's copy keeps in-frame clones and lacks some. This table holds under 45,000 clones, over 90% found once. Among participants with HIV, every one received treatment in the United States. The content of samples before DNA extraction was roughly 1-10 million cryopreserved PBMC. The TCR comes from a man aged 25 to 45 with HIV. Specimen: unsorted PBMCs, collected about 9 years after starting antiretroviral therapy. This chain uses TRBV25-1 with TRBJ2-5; 9 bases fit TRBD2. As DNA, the CDR3 is TGTGCCAGCAGTGATAGTAGCGGGGGCTCAGAGACCCAGTACTTC. It yields the protein CASSDSSGGSETQYF.